This T cell receptor (beta chain) was sequenced during a study of long-term antiretroviral therapy in people with HIV. Study details: Some samples came about a decade before the 2015 immediate-ART recommendation, and these were the earliest. Notes on the study in general: In samples taken after ART, diversity increased but remained below transplant donor control levels. Blood in the study was drawn between the mid-2000s and the late 2010s, possibly under older ART regimens, which may be less effective than current ones.

Each HIV participant was treated in the United States. Germline lookup yields CDR1 MDHEN and CDR2 SYDVKM. J was trimmed by 7 bases and V by 10 bases; bases with no gene match: 11. This CDR3 has 13 amino acids. About this clone: No antigen is known for it.

Sequencing relied on immunoSEQ assay v3.0, run at survey level. Profiled with immunoSEQ multiplex PCR; TCRdb holds only in-frame clones, not every one. Here the sample spans 19,000 or so clones, more than 65% being singletons. V is TRBV28 and J is TRBJ1-1; 8 nucleotides line up with TRBD1. The specimen was unsorted PBMCs, collected at the start of antiretroviral therapy. This receptor was obtained from a man between 25 and 39 years old with HIV. The CDR3 reads CATSGTGSLEAFF. CDR3 sequence (DNA): TGTGCCACCTCTGGGACAGGATCCCTTGAAGCTTTCTTT. The full variable domain, rest sourced from reference TRBV28 and TRBJ1-1, is DVKVTQSSRYLVKRTGEKVFLECVQDMDHENMFWYRQDPGLGLRLIYFSYDVKMKEKGDIPEGYSVSREKKERFSLILESASTNQTSMYLCATSGTGSLEAFFGQGTRLTVV.